Listed here are 13 T cell receptor beta chains from one sample, sequenced in a study of glioma-infiltrating T cells. The iRepertoire nested amplicon-rescue multiplex PCR amplified TCR alpha and beta CDR3s from RNA. TCRdb independently ran MiXCR on the multiplex PCR reads; one entry per CDR3 protein. The sample lists about 110,000 distinct CDR3 sequences, around a quarter seen once, with 35% in the top ten. Sequenced material: glioma tissue, nonneoplastic brain tissue, or PBMCs (not recorded which). These receptors all come from a human donor with low-grade glioma or glioblastoma, undergoing nonglioma brain surgery, or in good health (not recorded which).

On this clonotype: One end of the junction does not line up with germline, which may come from a read error. This chain connects TRBV7-3 to TRBJ2-1; D unresolved. The CDR3 sequence is 15 residues long. CDR1 is SGHTA and CDR2 is FQGTGA in the germline V gene. The DNA for the CDR3 is TGTGCCAGCAGCCCGACCGGGTCATCCTACAATGAGCGGTTCTTC. It translates to CASSPTGSSYNERFF.

This sequence joins TRBV5-1 and TRBJ2-7, with TRBD1 as a possible D gene (5 bases). The CDR3 loop spans 13 amino acids. V lost 0 bases to trimming and J lost 9 bases, with 13 bases between them. Germline CDR1 reads SGHRS; CDR2 reads YFSETQ. CDR3: CASSLEGAMGQYF. As DNA, the CDR3 is TGCGCCAGCAGCTTGGAAGGGGCTATGGGGCAGTACTTC.

This clonotype has ten or more counts. This chain links TRBV7-3 with TRBJ2-3; 12 bases are shared with TRBD2. The CDR3 contains 16 residues. Germline CDR1 reads SGHTA; CDR2 reads FQGTGA. V dropped 1 base and J dropped 5; count of bases not matched to a gene: 4. The CDR3 DNA sequence: TGTGCCAGCAGCTTAAGCCTAGCGGGAGGGGTAGATACGCAGTATTTT. Protein: CASSLSLAGGVDTQYF.

This clonotype has more than one count but fewer than ten. The chain uses TRBV12-3 or TRBV12-4 and TRBJ2-3; TRBD1 aligns across 9 bases. The CDR3 is made up of 15 amino acids. J was trimmed by 3 bases and V by 5 bases; bases with no gene match: 6. The CDR3 DNA sequence: TGTGCCAGCAGTAAACGGGGACAGGGAACAGATACGCAGTATTTT. It codes for CASSKRGQGTDTQYF.

This clonotype was recorded many times. The rearrangement uses TRBV5-1 and TRBJ2-1; tentative D call: TRBD1 (6 bases). The CDR3 contains 16 residues. In germline, CDR1 is SGHRS, CDR2 YFSETQ. Trimming pared 4 bases from V and 5 bases from J, leaving 19 bases between. Written as DNA, the CDR3 is TGCGCCAGCAGCACTGGAAGGGACATAACTGACAATGAGCAGTTCTTC. Its protein is CASSTGRDITDNEQFF.

As for this clonotype: A much more abundant neighbour one base away suggests this may be a read error. The final CDR3 position lacks the conserved phenylalanine or tryptophan, pointing to a likely read error. The V and J genes are TRBV25-1 and TRBJ2-1, with 12 bases aligning to TRBD2. The ends lost 3 bases at V and 0 bases at J; junction bases unmatched: 6. The CDR3 consists of 18 residues. Germline V gives CDR1 MGHDK, CDR2 SYGVNS. The CDR3 DNA reads TGTGCCAGCAGTGACAGGCTAGCGGGGGGGAGCTCCTACAATGAGCAGTTCCTC. This translates into CASSDRLAGGSSYNEQFL.

This clonotype was seen many times. The rearrangement links TRBV2 to TRBJ2-7; perhaps TRBD2 as D (5 bases). CDR3 length: 15 residues. Germline loops: CDR1 SNHLY, CDR2 FYNNEI. V was clipped by 5 bases and J by 1 base, with 15 bases between them. CDR3 protein: CASSSSNTGSYEQYF. The CDR3 region has the DNA TGTGCCAGCAGTTCTTCTAACACGGGGTCCTACGAGCAGTACTTC.

The chain carries TRBV6-5 and TRBJ2-3; no definite D call. Germline lookup yields CDR1 MNHEY and CDR2 SVGAGI. This CDR3 is 16 amino acids long. V was trimmed by 2 bases and J by 8 bases, leaving 20 bases between them. CDR3 bases: TGTGCCAGCAGTTACGGTGATGGTCCCCGCAGTGCTACGCAGTATTTT. It translates to CASSYGDGPRSATQYF.

Comments on this clonotype: Mismatch with germline at one junction end may stem from a read error. This rearrangement joins TRBV18 to TRBJ2-4; maybe TRBD1 (5 bases). Germline V lookup: CDR1 KGHSH, CDR2 LQKENI. The CDR3 has 13 residues. The CDR3 DNA reads TGTGCCAGCTCATCCACAGAAGTCTCAGGGTTGAACTTC. It specifies CASSSTEVSGLNF.

This clonotype showed up many times. This chain uses TRBV3-1 with TRBJ1-6, with D possibly matching TRBD1 (6 bases). The V and J ends lost 5 bases and 12 bases respectively, with 11 bases between them. The CDR3 covers 12 residues. Germline V gene sequence: CDR1 LGHDT, CDR2 YNNKEL (reference sequence). CDR3 residues: CASSAGQRPLHF. The CDR3 coding sequence is TGTGCCAGCAGCGCCGGACAGCGACCCCTCCACTTT.

Notes on this clonotype: The junction differs from germline at one of its ends, possibly a read error. This chain uses TRBV29-1 with TRBJ1-1, with 7 bases fitting TRBD1. The CDR3 totals 12 residues. The germline gives CDR1 SQVTM, CDR2 ANQGSEA. CDR3 nucleotide sequence: TGCAGCGCCCCGGGACAGAACACTGAAGATCTCTTT. Amino acid sequence: CSAPGQNTEDLF. Complete variable domain (other parts from reference TRBV29-1 and TRBJ1-1): SAVISQKPSRDICQRGTSLTIQCQVDSQVTMMFWYRQQPGQSLTLIATANQGSEATYESGFVIDKFPISRPNLTFSTLTVSNMSPEDSSIYLCSAPGQNTEDLFGQGTRLTVV.

This clonotype was counted ten times or more. This rearrangement joins TRBV29-1 to TRBJ2-1, with 9 bases lining up with TRBD2. The trim removed 0 bases at V and 5 bases at J, leaving 5 bases unmatched. The V gene's germline CDR1 is SQVTM and CDR2 ANQGSEA. The CDR3 sequence is 15 residues long. Here the CDR3 reads CSVEDWLAGNNEQFF. CDR3 DNA sequence: TGCAGCGTTGAAGACTGGCTAGCGGGGAACAATGAGCAGTTCTTC.

As for this clonotype: Since a much larger clone is just one base distant, this may be a read error. This rearrangement joins TRBV4-2 to TRBJ1-1; D may be TRBD1 (5 bases). This CDR3 spans 15 amino acids. The V gene lost 9 bases and the J gene lost 2 bases, with 19 bases spanning the gap. Germline V gene data show CDR1 as LGHNA and CDR2 as YNFKEQ. The CDR3, as DNA: TGTGCCAGAGTGAGACCGGGACGCAAAAACACTGAAGCTTTCTTT. Translated: CARVRPGRKNTEAFF.